These 3 T cell receptor beta chains came from one sample sequenced in a study of blood T cell repertoires in COVID-19. Data came from immunoSEQ multiplex PCR; TCRdb stores just in-frame clones and leaves some out. Of about 410,000 clones in the sample, about 89% were seen once. Sequences were obtained from peripheral blood. Receptor source: a woman in her thirties or forties with COVID-19, enrolled during active disease.

V and J are TRBV4-2 and TRBJ2-7; 7 nucleotides line up with TRBD1. V trimming: 1 base; J trimming: 4 bases; junction bases outside the gene matches: 10. This CDR3 has 16 residues. The germline V gene encodes CDR1 LGHNA and CDR2 YNFKEQ. This CDR3 reads CASSQVWLDRKYEQYF. The CDR3 DNA reads as TGTGCCAGCAGCCAAGTTTGGTTGGACAGGAAATACGAGCAGTACTTC.

V gene TRBV6-2 or TRBV6-3 combines with J gene TRBJ2-1; TRBD2 aligns across 7 bases. The V segment lost 0 bases and the J segment 8 bases; nucleotides outside the gene matches: 10. Per the germline V gene, CDR1 is MNHEY and CDR2 is SVGEGT. This CDR3 comprises 16 residues. Written as DNA, the CDR3 is TGTGCCAGCAGTTACTCCGGGCTAGCGGCCTTGGATGAGCAGTTCTTC. Protein sequence: CASSYSGLAALDEQFF.

The chain recombines TRBV5-6 with TRBJ1-1, with 8 bases lining up with TRBD1. Germline lookup yields CDR1 SGHDT and CDR2 YYEEEE. Trimming cost V 0 bases and J 4 bases; bases outside gene matches: 5. The CDR3 extends over 15 amino acids. This CDR3 reads CASSLVTGGSTEAFF. The DNA for the CDR3 is TGTGCCAGCAGCTTGGTAACAGGGGGAAGCACTGAAGCTTTCTTT.